This TCR beta chain was profiled in a study of regulatory T cells in long-lasting Graves disease. Across the study: For a period under 3 months, newly diagnosed Graves' patients had taken antithyroid drugs.

Germline-derived CDR1 and CDR2 are LNHNV and YYDKDF (reference sequence). CDR3 length equals 17 residues. V gave up 0 bases and J gave up 10 bases, with 22 bases separating them. Described time point: newly diagnosed GD, antithyroid drugs for less than 3 months. Researchers made the TCR library from RNA that was extracted from PBMCs. The authors drew patients from an endocrinology department in Xi'an, China. Investigators prepared the TCR beta libraries by applying iRepertoire HTBI primers and Arm-PCR of CDR3 regions. TCRdb itself ran the multiplex PCR reads through MiXCR, one entry per CDR3 protein. The sample has about 240,000 distinct CDR3 sequences; just over 20% are singletons. This clonotype was detected once.

The chain links TRBV15 to TRBJ2-1; perhaps TRBD2 as D (6 bases). This specimen was peripheral blood mononuclear cells (PBMCs), taken at new diagnosis, from a patient treated with antithyroid drugs. This clonotype originated in a female donor with Graves disease. Written as DNA, the CDR3 is TGTGCCACCAGCAGAGAAGGTATCGGGGGTTCCCCTGGCGAGCAGTTCTTC. Translated, it gives CATSREGIGGSPGEQFF.